The TCR beta chain described here comes from a study of cytomegalovirus exposure and HLA in healthy donors. Study findings and constraints: Overall, roughly 160 TCR beta chains were annotated as cytomegalovirus-associated. Later analysis found that TCR beta chains associated with HLA were more clonally expanded than other, equally common chains. Later analysis reportedly placed an Asian-associated ancestry cluster below the approximately 650-donor mean in N-insertions.

In regard to this clone: As yet, its antigen is unknown.

Primers included in the PCR were 60 Vbeta and 13 Jbeta primers. Methods used by the authors: Roughly 11 million shared chains were among approximately 87 million unique TCR beta chains counted in a later analysis. Produced via immunoSEQ multiplex PCR; TCRdb's table is partial and in-frame only. V and J calls and clone size are those listed in that table; D and trimming were worked out from the DNA. This table holds around 170,000 clones, roughly 79% found once. The TCR was taken from a man in his forties in good health and CMV-seronegative. What was sequenced was PBMCs.

CDR3 sequence (DNA): TGTGCCAGTCGGGCGGGTGACACTGAAGCTTTCTTT. The encoded protein is CASRAGDTEAFF. The gene calls are TRBV19 and TRBJ1-1; no clear D. Trimming left V 8 bases short and J 3 bases short, with 10 bases between. In germline, CDR1 is LNHDA, CDR2 SQIVND (reference sequence). The CDR3 is 12 amino acids.